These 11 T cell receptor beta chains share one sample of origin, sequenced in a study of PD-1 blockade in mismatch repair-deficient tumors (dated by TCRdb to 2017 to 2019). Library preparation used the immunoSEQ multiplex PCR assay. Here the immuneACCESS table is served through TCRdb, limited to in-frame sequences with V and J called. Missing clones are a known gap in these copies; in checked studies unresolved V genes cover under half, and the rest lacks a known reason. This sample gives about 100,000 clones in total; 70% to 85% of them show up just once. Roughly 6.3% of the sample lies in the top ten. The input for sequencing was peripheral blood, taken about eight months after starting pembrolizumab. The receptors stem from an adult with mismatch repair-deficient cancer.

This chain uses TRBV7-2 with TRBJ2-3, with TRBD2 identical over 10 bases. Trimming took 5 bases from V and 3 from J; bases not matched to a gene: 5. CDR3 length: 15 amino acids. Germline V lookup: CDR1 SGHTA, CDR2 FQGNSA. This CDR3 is CASSPSGSRTDTQYF. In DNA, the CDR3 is TGTGCCAGCAGCCCTAGCGGGAGTAGAACAGATACGCAGTATTTT.

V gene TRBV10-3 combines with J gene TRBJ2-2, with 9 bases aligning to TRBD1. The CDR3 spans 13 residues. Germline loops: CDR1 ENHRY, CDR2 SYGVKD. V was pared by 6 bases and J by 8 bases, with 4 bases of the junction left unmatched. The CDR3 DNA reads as TGTGCCATCAGACAGGGGGCGAGTGGGGAGCTGTTTTTT. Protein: CAIRQGASGELFF.

The CDR3 protein is CASSPRDRDNEQFF. As DNA, the CDR3 is TGTGCCAGCTCACCACGGGACAGGGATAATGAGCAGTTCTTC. The chain uses TRBV18 and TRBJ2-1; 9 bases agree with TRBD1. The CDR3 has 14 amino acids. The V segment lost 1 base and the J segment 7 bases; nucleotides outside the gene matches: 2. CDR1 and CDR2 from the germline V gene are KGHSH and LQKENI.

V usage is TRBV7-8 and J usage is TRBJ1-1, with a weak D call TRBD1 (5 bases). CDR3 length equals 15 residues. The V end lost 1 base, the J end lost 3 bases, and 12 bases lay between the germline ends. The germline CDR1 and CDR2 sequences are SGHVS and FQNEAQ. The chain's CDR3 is CASSLGRGRDTEAFF. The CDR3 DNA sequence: TGTGCCAGCAGCTTAGGTAGGGGAAGGGACACTGAAGCTTTCTTT. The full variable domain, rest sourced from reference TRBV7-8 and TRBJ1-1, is GAGVSQSPRYKVAKRGQDVALRCDPISGHVSLFWYQQALGQGPEFLTYFQNEAQLDKSGLPSDRFFAERPEGSVSTLKIQRTQQEDSAVYLCASSLGRGRDTEAFFGQGTRLTVV.

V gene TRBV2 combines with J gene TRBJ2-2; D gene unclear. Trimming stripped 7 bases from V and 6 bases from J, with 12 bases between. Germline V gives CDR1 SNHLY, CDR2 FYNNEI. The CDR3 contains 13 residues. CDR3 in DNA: TGTGCCAGCATGAGAACATTGGCCGGGGAGCTGTTTTTT. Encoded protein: CASMRTLAGELFF.

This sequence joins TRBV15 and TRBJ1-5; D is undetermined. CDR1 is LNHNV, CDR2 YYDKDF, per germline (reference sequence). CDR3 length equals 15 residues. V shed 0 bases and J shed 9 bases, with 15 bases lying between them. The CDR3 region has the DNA TGTGCCACCAGCAGAGATAGAGAGGCCCCGGGGCCCCAGCATTTT. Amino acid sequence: CATSRDREAPGPQHF.

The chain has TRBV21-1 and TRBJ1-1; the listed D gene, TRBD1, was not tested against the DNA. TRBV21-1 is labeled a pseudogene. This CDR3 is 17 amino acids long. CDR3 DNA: TGTGCCAGCAGCAAAGACCGGGACAGGGCGATTGGGACTGAAGCTTTCTTT. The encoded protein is CASSKDRDRAIGTEAFF.

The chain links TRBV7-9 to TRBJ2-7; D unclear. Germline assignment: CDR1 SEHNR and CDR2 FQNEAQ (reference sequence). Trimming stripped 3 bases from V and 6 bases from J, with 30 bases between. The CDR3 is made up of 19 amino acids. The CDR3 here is CASSFLGHFKGVGIGEQYF. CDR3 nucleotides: TGTGCCAGCAGCTTTTTGGGTCACTTCAAGGGTGTAGGGATAGGCGAGCAGTACTTC.

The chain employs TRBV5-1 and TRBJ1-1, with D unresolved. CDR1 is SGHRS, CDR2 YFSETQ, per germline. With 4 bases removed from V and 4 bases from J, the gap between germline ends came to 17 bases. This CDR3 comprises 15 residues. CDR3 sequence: CASSLRQIGSTEAFF. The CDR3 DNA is TGCGCCAGCAGCCTTAGACAAATCGGGAGCACTGAAGCTTTCTTT.

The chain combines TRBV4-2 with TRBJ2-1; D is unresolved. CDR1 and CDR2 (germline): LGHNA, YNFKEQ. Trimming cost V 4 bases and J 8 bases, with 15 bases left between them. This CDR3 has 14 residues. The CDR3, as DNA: TGTGCCAGCAGCCCGTTAACGGATTTCGATGAGCAGTTCTTC. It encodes CASSPLTDFDEQFF.

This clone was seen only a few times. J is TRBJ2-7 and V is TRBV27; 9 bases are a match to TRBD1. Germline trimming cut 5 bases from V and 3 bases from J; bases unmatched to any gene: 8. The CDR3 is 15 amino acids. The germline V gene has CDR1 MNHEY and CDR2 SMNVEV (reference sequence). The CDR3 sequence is CASSVSGTGSYEQYF. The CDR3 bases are TGTGCCAGCAGTGTGTCCGGGACAGGGAGCTACGAGCAGTACTTC.